The present T cell receptor beta chain was sequenced within a study of Ad26.COV2.S vaccination and SARS-CoV-2 variants (dated by TCRdb to 2020 to 2023). Some background on the complete study: Vaccine-arm donors came from COV1001, a multicentre, randomized, double-blind, placebo-controlled phase I-IIa trial of Ad26.COV2.S in healthy adults. Dosing of Ad26.COV2.S was intramuscular, at either 5x10^10 or 1x10^11 viral particles, delivered as one shot or as two shots spaced 56 days apart. TCRbeta repertoire sequencing served as the tool for gauging how specific and how broad the SARS-CoV-2-reactive T cell receptors were following Ad26.COV2.S vaccination. The TCR-sequenced set comprised around 30 samples: around 20 Ad26.COV2.S vaccine recipients, 5 placebo recipients and 8 SARS-CoV-2 convalescent individuals. Trial participants were randomized into five groups of five: low-dose or high-dose Ad26.COV2.S given once or twice, or placebo on both occasions. Blinding of investigators to trial group allocation was maintained during experiments and outcome assessment. Broad study findings and their caveats: The study lacked the statistical power to compare responses across vaccine doses or regimens. Substantial breadth of spike-specific CD8+ and CD4+ T cell responses was reported after vaccination. According to the authors, total T cell responses may have been underestimated by the TCR breadth and depth analyses. Non-spike TCR breadth was comparable between vaccine and placebo recipients, consistent with the vaccine containing only spike. Higher spike-specific TCR breadth was observed in Ad26.COV2.S recipients than in placebo recipients (P = 0.0014).

Reading the label with the study, this specimen's treatment or condition is: approximately 18 received Ad26.COV2.S at low or high dose, single or two shots; 5 received placebo; per-sample allocation not given. For vaccine and placebo recipients, the sequenced repertoires came from samples collected on day 63 after the first injection. In Cohort 1b, about 27 adults aged 18-55 years were enrolled at a single site in Boston, USA, between 29 July and 7 August 2020. Ad26.COV2.S consisted of a replication-incompetent adenovirus type 26 vector by which a prefusion-stabilized SARS-CoV-2 spike protein from the original Wuhan strain was expressed. TCRbeta CDR3 regions were sequenced with the immunoSEQ Assay. After extraction, genomic DNA underwent amplification by bias-controlled multiplex PCR, followed by high-throughput sequencing. The paper's processing steps were these. Collapsing and filtering of sequences were performed to quantify the absolute abundance of each unique TCRbeta CDR3 region. T cell fraction was estimated by normalizing TCRbeta template counts to usable DNA, which was measured by amplifying reference genes present in all nucleated cells. Repertoire TCRs were annotated as SARS-CoV-2-specific when V gene, CDR3 amino acid sequence and J gene were exactly matched to a known reactive TCR set. MIRA supplied the reference SARS-CoV-2 TCR set, which was filtered for enrichment in COVID-19-positive ImmuneCODE repertoires so that public or cross-reactive TCRs were removed. Using the MIRA antigens, annotated TCRs were further analysed by specific ORF or by position within an ORF. Breadth was defined as the number of annotated unique rearrangements divided by the total number of unique productive rearrangements, and depth was defined as the summed frequency of the annotated unique rearrangements. Two-sided Wilcoxon rank-sum tests were applied when comparing TCR breadth between groups. TCRdb limited this immuneACCESS table to in-frame rearrangements with V and J called. A share of clones is missing; checked studies link under half to unresolved V genes, and the rest is unexplained. That table furnishes V, J and clone size, whereas the DNA furnished D and trimming. This sample is represented by about 680,000 clones; roughly 90% of them were singletons. The leading ten clones occupy approximately 1.5% of the sample.

For this clone: What this receptor recognizes is not known. The sample holds no much larger clone one base away, and base qualities are not on file.

Trimming takes 6 bases off V and 6 bases off J; junction bases not matched to a gene: 6. CDR1 and CDR2, looked up from the germline V gene (reference sequence), are WNHNN and SYGVQD. Its CDR3 holds 14 amino acids, cysteine through phenylalanine. The only DNA kept is the CDR3, 42 bases in frame from the first base. This material consisted of peripheral blood, taken in a trial of Ad26.COV2.S vaccine versus placebo. The V and J segments used are TRBV10-1 and TRBJ2-2, with 8 junctional bases fitting TRBD1. The source of this sequence is a person between 18 and 65 years old who received the Ad26.COV2.S COVID-19 vaccine or a placebo. The CDR3 protein sequence reads: CASSEGQGPGELFF. The nucleotide sequence is TGCGCCAGCAGCGAAGGACAGGGCCCCGGGGAGCTGTTTTTT.